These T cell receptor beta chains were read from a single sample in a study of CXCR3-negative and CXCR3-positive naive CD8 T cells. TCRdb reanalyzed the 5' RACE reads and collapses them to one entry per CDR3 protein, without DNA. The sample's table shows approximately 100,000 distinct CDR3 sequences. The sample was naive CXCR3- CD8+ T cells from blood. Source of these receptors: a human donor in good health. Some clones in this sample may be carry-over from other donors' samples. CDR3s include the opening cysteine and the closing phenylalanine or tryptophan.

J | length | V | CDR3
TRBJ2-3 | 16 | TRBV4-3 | CASSQDAPGSTDTQYF
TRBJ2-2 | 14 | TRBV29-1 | CSVTESGDTGELFF
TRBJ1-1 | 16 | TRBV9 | CASSVGRDSSNTEAFF
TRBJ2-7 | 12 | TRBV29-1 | CSSRDRGSEQYF
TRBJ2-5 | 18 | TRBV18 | CASSPRDYTGWTKETQYF
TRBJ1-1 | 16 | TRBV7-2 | CASSSRDRGRGTEAFF
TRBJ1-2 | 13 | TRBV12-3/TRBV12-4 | CASSHTGIVGYTF
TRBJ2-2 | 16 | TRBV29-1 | CSVLPEDRVNTGELFF
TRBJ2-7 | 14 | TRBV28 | CASSFLRQRYEQYF
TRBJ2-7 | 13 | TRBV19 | CATTPGPQQEQYF
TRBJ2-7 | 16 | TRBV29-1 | CSVEGRGQGTYYEQYF
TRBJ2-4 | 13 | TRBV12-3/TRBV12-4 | CASSLAFKNIQYF
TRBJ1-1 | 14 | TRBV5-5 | CASSEWDGTAEAFF
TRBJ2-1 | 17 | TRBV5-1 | CASSSVLAGGSYNEQFF
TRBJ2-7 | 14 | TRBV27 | CASSSLGLLREQYF
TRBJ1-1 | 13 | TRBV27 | CASSHRDYREVFF
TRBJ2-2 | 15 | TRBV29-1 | CSVEASSYNTGELFF
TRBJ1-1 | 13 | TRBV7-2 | CACSFPPATEAFF
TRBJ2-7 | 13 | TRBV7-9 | CASSPTGTGEQYF
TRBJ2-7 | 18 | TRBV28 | CASSSAPGYSDTPYEQYF
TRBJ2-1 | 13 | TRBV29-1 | CSVASGMADEQFF
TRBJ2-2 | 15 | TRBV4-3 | CASSQARSNTGELFF
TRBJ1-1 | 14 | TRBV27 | CASSSPGLYTEAFF